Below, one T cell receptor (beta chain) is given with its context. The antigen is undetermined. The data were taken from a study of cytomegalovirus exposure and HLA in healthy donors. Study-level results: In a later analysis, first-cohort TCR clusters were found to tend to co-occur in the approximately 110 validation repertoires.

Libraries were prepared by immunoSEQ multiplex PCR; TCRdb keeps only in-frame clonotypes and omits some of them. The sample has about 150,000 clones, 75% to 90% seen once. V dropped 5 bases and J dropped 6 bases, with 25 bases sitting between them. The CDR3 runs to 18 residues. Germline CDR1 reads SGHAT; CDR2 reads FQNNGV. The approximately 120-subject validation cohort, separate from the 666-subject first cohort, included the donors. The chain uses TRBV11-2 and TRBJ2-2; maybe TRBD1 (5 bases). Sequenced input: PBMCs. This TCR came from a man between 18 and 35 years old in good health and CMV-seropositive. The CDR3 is CASSPPPLRFQGSGELFF. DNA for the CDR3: TGTGCCAGCAGCCCGCCCCCCCTCCGTTTTCAGGGCTCCGGGGAGCTGTTTTTT.